The present T cell receptor (beta chain) was sequenced within a study of early T cells in non-severe SARS-CoV-2 infection. Study at large: Whole-blood bulk RNA, unsorted, was sequenced, and chains were unpaired.

Overall study findings and caveats: Anti-spike CD8 specificities were favored by VDJdb matching, whose results missed private and CD4 specificities.

The V segment lost 1 base and the J segment 7 bases; nucleotides outside the gene matches: 8. The CDR3 has 16 residues. In germline, CDR1 is SGHAT, CDR2 FQNNGV. Details on this clonotype: No antigen is known for it.

Individual cDNA molecules each received unique molecular identifiers attached to them. TCRdb called the 5' RACE reads again in MiXCR, with one record for every CDR3 protein. The sample has about 110,000 distinct CDR3 sequences, 10% to 15% seen once; the top ten hold approximately 3.8%. Sequencing used whole blood, obtained at baseline. The rearrangement uses TRBV11-2 and TRBJ2-2; 8 nucleotides line up with TRBD2. This receptor was taken from an adult who was a healthcare worker with PCR-confirmed SARS-CoV-2 infection or an uninfected control (not recorded which). The CDR3 region has the DNA TGTGCCAGCAGCTTAGCAGCCCTAGCGGGCATCGGGGAGCTGTTTTTT. It specifies CASSLAALAGIGELFF.